This T cell receptor beta chain was sequenced during a study of T cells in Graves' hyperthyroidism and ophthalmopathy. TCR beta CDR3 regions were amplified from RNA. The HTBI primer set served for first-round RT-PCR of the TCR CDR3. TCRdb called the multiplex PCR reads again in MiXCR, with one record for every CDR3 protein. The table records 210,000 or so distinct CDR3 sequences, 17% of them present only once. This clonotype was picked up many times. The antigen is unknown. Study results and limitations: A model built on 13 V-J features separated ophthalmopathy from stable hyperthyroidism.

The CDR3 loop spans 15 amino acids. Per the germline V gene, CDR1 is SNHLY and CDR2 is FYNNEI. V dropped 4 bases and J dropped 4; count of bases not matched to a gene: 8. The TCR originated in a man in his fifties with Graves' hyperthyroidism. The V call is TRBV2, the J call TRBJ2-7, with 9 bases matching TRBD1. The sequencing sample was made of blood. The CDR3 nucleotides are TGTGCCAGCAGTGGGTCGGGACAGGGTCTATACGAGCAGTACTTC. Translation: CASSGSGQGLYEQYF.